This is a list of T cell receptor beta chains from one sample in a study of control samples from healthy donors and cancer patients. This table comes from immunoSEQ multiplex PCR, and its TCRdb copy is limited to in-frame clones, with some not included. The sample contains 390,000 or so clones, 80% to 95% of which appear only once. The sequenced material came from PBMCs. All receptors come from a man aged 40-50 years with head and neck cancer. CDR3s include the opening cysteine and the closing phenylalanine or tryptophan. The D gene is left open where the match is weak.

>TRBJ1-1|TRBV11-2|-
CASTQQIAEAFF
>TRBJ1-2|TRBV19|TRBD1
CASKNEPGQGPWGYTF
>TRBJ2-5|TRBV5-8|-
CASSYGAGTVQETQYF
>TRBJ1-5|TRBV6-5|-
CAGRRDSNQPQHF
>TRBJ2-1|TRBV6-4|-
CASSVERENGHEQFF
>TRBJ2-1|TRBV7-8|-
CASSPPRADYNEQFF
>TRBJ1-5|TRBV6-5|-
CASRQGSLNQPQHF
>TRBJ1-5|TRBV5-3|-
CASASPVRGSNQPQHF
>TRBJ1-1|TRBV19|-
CASSIRDQGTEAFF
>TRBJ1-5|TRBV7-8|-
CASSLESGNQPQHF
>TRBJ2-3|TRBV5-1|TRBD2
CASSLGSGLAISADTQYF
>TRBJ1-6|TRBV5-5|-
CASSLGMGSPLHF
>TRBJ2-1|TRBV7-6|TRBD2
CASSPIGGAYNEQFF
>TRBJ2-2|TRBV5-1|TRBD2
CASSPGLAGVVTGELFF
>TRBJ1-1|TRBV2|-
CASSTLVGTEAFF
>TRBJ2-3|TRBV7-3|-
CASSPVGDTQYF
>TRBJ2-2|TRBV25-1|-
CASSELGSYKDTGELFF
>TRBJ1-1|TRBV11-2|-
CASSLDGSVAEAFF
>TRBJ2-5|TRBV5-1|-
CASSLDARTRPETQYF
>TRBJ1-4|TRBV10-3|-
CAIGGGTPEKLFF
>TRBJ2-3|TRBV5-6|-
CASGGNTDTQYF
>TRBJ2-5|TRBV7-2|-
CASSLEFRGTQYF
>TRBJ1-6|TRBV28|-
CASSLAESSYNSPLHF
>TRBJ1-3|TRBV5-6|-
CASSFGQGAGNTIYF
>TRBJ2-2|TRBV28|TRBD2
CASEWRERTGELFF
>TRBJ1-5|TRBV4-3|-
CASSQDWGGQPQHF
>TRBJ1-2|TRBV3-1/TRBV3-2|-
CASSQEREGPYYGYTF
>TRBJ2-3|TRBV18|-
CASSRSLDTQYF
>TRBJ2-7|TRBV7-2|-
CASSLASRSYEQYF
>TRBJ1-5|TRBV3-1/TRBV3-2|-
CASSQVNQPQHF
>TRBJ1-1|TRBV6-5|-
CASTQGNLNTEAFF
>TRBJ2-3|TRBV24-1|TRBD1
CATSGRQGAGTDTQYF
>TRBJ2-7|TRBV24-1|-
CATSDWGANEQYF
>TRBJ2-3|TRBV7-2|-
CASSSQRNTQYF
>TRBJ2-3|TRBV7-8|-
CASRPAGGRTDTQYF
>TRBJ1-1|TRBV24-1|-
CATKRDGNTEAFF
>TRBJ2-5|TRBV7-9|-
CASSLGFGGEEGTQYF
>TRBJ2-3|TRBV4-2|-
CASSQVGITDTQYF
>TRBJ1-2|TRBV7-2|TRBD1
CASSRTGNYGYTF
>TRBJ1-1|TRBV18|-
CASSPYSGVGGTNTEAFF
>TRBJ1-2|TRBV19|-
CASSMLRRDGYTF
>TRBJ2-7|TRBV19|TRBD1
CASALGQMIGEQYF
>TRBJ2-5|TRBV5-4|TRBD2
CASSTRLAGGKETQYF
>TRBJ2-6|TRBV11-2|-
CASSLEPGSGANVLTF
>TRBJ2-1|TRBV12-5|-
CASGLELGESVLIEQFF
>TRBJ1-5|TRBV28|-
CASSFRGDQPQHF
>TRBJ1-4|TRBV19|TRBD1
CASSIWTGRDEKLFF
>TRBJ2-7|TRBV29-1|TRBD1
CSVEDRQGADEQYF
>TRBJ1-2|TRBV7-2|TRBD1
CASTVDRGPGGYTF